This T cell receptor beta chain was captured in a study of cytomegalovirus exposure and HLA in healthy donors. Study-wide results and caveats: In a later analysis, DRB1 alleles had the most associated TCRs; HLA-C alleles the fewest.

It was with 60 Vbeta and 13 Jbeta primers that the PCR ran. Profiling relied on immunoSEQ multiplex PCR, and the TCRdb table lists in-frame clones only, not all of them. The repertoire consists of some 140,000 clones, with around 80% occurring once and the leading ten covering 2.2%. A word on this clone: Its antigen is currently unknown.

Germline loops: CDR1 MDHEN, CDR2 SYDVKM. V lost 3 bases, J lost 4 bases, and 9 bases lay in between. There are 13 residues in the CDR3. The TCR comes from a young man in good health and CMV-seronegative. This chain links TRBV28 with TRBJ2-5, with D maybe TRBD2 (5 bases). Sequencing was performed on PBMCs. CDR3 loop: CASSLEARETQYF. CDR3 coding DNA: TGTGCCAGCAGTTTGGAGGCCCGAGAGACCCAGTACTTC. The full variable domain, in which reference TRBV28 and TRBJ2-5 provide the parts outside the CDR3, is DVKVTQSSRYLVKRTGEKVFLECVQDMDHENMFWYRQDPGLGLRLIYFSYDVKMKEKGDIPEGYSVSREKKERFSLILESASTNQTSMYLCASSLEARETQYFGPGTRLLVL.